The clone carrying this TCR beta chain was observed many times. Its antigen is not known. This sample is part of a study of regulatory T cells in long-lasting Graves disease. Time point denoted: newly diagnosed GD, antithyroid drugs for less than 3 months. PBMC RNA was the source of the TCR library. Graves' disease diagnoses followed American Thyroid Association guidelines. Trimming left V 2 bases short and J 8 bases short, with 15 bases between. Germline lookup yields CDR1 LNHNV and CDR2 YYDKDF (reference sequence). The CDR3 runs 14 residues. The study's findings and limits: In persistent patients, shared public clonotypes (2,741) outnumbered those in new patients (almost 1,000).

For TCR beta, libraries came from iRepertoire HTBI primers and Arm-PCR of CDR3 regions. One entry per CDR3 protein, called by TCRdb with MiXCR from the multiplex PCR reads. Among 600,000 to 650,000 distinct CDR3 sequences listed, roughly 16% were seen once. These data are also associated with another study on T cells in Graves' hyperthyroidism and ophthalmopathy.

V is TRBV15 and J is TRBJ1-2, with D maybe TRBD1 (6 bases). The sequence was obtained from a woman aged 25 to 45 with Graves disease. The source was peripheral blood mononuclear cells (PBMCs), collected at new diagnosis, from a patient treated with antithyroid drugs. The CDR3 region is CATSRSGTTRGYTF. The CDR3 coding sequence is TGTGCCACCAGCAGATCCGGGACAACGCGCGGCTACACCTTC.